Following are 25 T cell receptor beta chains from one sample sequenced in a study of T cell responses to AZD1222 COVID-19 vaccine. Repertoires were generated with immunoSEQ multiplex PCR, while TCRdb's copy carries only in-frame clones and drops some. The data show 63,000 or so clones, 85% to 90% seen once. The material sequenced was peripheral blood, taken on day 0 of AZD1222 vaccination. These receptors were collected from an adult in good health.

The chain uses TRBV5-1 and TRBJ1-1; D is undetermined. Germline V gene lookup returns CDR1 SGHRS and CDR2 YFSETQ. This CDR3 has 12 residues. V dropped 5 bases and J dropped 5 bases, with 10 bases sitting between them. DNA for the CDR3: TGCGCCAGCAGTTCAGGCGATACTGAAGCTTTCTTT. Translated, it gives CASSSGDTEAFF.

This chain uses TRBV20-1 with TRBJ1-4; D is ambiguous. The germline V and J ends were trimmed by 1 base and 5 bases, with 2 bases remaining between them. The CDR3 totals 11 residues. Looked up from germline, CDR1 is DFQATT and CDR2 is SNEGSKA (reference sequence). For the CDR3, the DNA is TGCAGTGCTAGAGGGAATGAAAAACTGTTTTTT. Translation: CSARGNEKLFF.

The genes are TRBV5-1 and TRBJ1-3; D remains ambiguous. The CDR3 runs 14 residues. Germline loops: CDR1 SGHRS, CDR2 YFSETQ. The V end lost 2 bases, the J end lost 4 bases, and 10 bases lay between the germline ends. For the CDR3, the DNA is TGCGCCAGCAGCTTAACTTTAGACGGAAACACCATATATTTT. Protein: CASSLTLDGNTIYF.

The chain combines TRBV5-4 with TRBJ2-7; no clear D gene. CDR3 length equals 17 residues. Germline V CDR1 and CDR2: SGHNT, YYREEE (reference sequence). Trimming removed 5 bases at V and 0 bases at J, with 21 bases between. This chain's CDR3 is CASSPSTLVRISYEQYF. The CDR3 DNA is TGTGCCAGCAGTCCAAGTACCCTTGTCAGGATCTCCTACGAGCAGTACTTC.

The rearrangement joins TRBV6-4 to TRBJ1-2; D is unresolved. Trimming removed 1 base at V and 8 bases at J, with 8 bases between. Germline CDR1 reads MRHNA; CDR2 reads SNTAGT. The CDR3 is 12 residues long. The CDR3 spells CASSDLGRGYTF. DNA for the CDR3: TGTGCCAGCAGTGACTTGGGTAGGGGCTACACCTTC.

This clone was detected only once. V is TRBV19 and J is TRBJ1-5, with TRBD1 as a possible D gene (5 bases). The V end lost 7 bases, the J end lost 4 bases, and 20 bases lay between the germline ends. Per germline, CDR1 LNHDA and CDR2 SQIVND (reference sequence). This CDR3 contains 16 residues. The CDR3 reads CASTQLGRWGNQPQHF. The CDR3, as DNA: TGTGCCAGTACCCAGCTGGGGAGATGGGGGAATCAGCCCCAGCATTTT.

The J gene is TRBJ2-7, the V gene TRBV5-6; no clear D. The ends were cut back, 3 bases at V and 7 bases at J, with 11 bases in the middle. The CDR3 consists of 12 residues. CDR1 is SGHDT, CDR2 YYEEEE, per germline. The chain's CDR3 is CASSYGLEEQYF. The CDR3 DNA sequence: TGTGCCAGCAGCTACGGCCTCGAGGAGCAGTACTTC. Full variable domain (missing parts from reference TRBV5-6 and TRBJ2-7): DAGVTQSPTHLIKTRGQQVTLRCSPKSGHDTVSWYQQALGQGPQFIFQYYEEEERQRGNFPDRFSGHQFPNYSSELNVNALLLGDSALYLCASSYGLEEQYFGPGTRLTVT.

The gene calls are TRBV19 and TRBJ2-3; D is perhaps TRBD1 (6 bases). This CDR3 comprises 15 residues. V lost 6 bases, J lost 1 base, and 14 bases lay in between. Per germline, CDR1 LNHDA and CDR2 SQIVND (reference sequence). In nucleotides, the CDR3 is TGTGCCAGTAGCTCTGACAGGCGCCGCACAGATACGCAGTATTTT. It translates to CASSSDRRRTDTQYF.

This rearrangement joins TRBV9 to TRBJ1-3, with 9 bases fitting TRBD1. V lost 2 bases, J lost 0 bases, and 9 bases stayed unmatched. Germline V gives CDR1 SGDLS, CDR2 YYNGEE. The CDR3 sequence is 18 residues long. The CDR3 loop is CASSVWDRVSNSGNTIYF. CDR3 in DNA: TGTGCCAGCAGCGTCTGGGACAGGGTCTCCAACTCTGGAAACACCATATATTTT.

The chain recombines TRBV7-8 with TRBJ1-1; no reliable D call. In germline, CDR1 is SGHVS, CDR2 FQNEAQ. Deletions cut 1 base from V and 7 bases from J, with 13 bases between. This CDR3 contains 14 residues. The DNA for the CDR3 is TGTGCCAGCAGCTTAGAAATTCAACCGTTTGAAGCTTTCTTT. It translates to CASSLEIQPFEAFF.

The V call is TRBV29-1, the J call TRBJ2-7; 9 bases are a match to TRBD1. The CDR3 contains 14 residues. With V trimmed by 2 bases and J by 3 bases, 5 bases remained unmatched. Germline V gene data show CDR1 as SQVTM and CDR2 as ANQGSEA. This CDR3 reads CSVERQGDLYEQYF. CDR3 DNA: TGCAGCGTTGAAAGACAGGGGGATCTCTACGAGCAGTACTTC.

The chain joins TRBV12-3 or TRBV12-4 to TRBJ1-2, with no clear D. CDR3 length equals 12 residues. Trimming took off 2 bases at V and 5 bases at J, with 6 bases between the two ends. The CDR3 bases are TGTGCCAGCAGTTTACTAGGGTATGGCTACACCTTC. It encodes CASSLLGYGYTF.

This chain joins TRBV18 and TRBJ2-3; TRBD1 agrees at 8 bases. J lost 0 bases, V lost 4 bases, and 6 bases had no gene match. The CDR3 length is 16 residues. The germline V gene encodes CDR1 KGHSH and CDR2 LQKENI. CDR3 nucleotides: TGTGCCAGCTCACGAAAGACAGGGGCCAGCACAGATACGCAGTATTTT. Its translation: CASSRKTGASTDTQYF. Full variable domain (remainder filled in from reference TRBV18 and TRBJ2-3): NAGVMQNPRHLVRRRGQEARLRCSPMKGHSHVYWYRQLPEEGLKFMVYLQKENIIDESGMPKERFSAEFPKEGPSILRIQQVVRGDSAAYFCASSRKTGASTDTQYFGPGTRLTVL.

In DNA, the CDR3 is TGTGCCAGTAGTATATCTGGGGATAGCAATCAGCCCCAGCATTTT. It encodes CASSISGDSNQPQHF. The chain is built from TRBV19 and TRBJ1-5; D unclear. Germline CDR1 and CDR2: LNHDA and SQIVND (reference sequence). V dropped 2 bases and J dropped 0 bases, with 8 bases sitting between them. The CDR3 is 15 amino acids.

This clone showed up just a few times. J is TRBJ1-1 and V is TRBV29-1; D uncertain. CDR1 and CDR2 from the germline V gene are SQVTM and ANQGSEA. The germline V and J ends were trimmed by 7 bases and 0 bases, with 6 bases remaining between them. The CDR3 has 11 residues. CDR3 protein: CSGDLNTEAFF. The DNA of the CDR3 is TGCAGCGGAGACCTGAACACTGAAGCTTTCTTT.

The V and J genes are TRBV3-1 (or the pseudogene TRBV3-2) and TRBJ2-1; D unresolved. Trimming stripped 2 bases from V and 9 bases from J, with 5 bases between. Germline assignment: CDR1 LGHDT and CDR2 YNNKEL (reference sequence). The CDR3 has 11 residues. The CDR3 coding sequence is TGTGCCAGCAGCCAATGGGGTGAGCAGTTCTTC. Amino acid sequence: CASSQWGEQFF.

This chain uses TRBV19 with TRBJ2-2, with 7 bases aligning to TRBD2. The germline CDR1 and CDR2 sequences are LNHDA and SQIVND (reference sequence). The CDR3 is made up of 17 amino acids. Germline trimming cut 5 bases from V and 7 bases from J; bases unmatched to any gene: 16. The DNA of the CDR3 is TGTGCCAGTAGTCAAGCGGGACCCTTTGTCGTAGGCGGGGAGCTGTTTTTT. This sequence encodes CASSQAGPFVVGGELFF. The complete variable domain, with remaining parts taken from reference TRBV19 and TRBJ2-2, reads DGGITQSPKYLFRKEGQNVTLSCEQNLNHDAMYWYRQDPGQGLRLIYYSQIVNDFQKGDIAEGYSVSREKKESFPLTVTSAQKNPTAFYLCASSQAGPFVVGGELFFGEGSRLTVL.

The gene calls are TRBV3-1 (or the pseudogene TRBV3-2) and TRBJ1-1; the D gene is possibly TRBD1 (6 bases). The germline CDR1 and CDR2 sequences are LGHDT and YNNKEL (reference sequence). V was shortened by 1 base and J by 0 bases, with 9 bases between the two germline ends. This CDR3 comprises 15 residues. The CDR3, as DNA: TGTGCCAGCAGCCAAGTCCACAGGGTGAACACTGAAGCTTTCTTT. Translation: CASSQVHRVNTEAFF.

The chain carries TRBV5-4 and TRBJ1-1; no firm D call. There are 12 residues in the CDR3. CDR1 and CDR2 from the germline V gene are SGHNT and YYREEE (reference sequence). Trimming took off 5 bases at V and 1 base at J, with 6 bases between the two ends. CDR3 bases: TGTGCCAGCAGGATTGAGAACACTGAAGCTTTCTTT. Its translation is CASRIENTEAFF.

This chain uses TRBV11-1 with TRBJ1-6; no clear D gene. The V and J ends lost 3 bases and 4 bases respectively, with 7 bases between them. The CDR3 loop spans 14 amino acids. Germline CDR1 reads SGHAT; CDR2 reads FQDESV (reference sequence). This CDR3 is CASSFGDYNSPLHF. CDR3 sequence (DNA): TGTGCCAGCAGCTTTGGCGATTATAATTCACCCCTCCACTTT.

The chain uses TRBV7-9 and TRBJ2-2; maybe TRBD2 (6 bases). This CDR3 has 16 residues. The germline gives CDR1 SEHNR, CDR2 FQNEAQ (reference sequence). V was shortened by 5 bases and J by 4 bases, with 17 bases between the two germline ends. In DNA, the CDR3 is TGTGCCAGCAGCACCGTCGGGGGAATGAGCACCGGGGAGCTGTTTTTT. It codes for CASSTVGGMSTGELFF.

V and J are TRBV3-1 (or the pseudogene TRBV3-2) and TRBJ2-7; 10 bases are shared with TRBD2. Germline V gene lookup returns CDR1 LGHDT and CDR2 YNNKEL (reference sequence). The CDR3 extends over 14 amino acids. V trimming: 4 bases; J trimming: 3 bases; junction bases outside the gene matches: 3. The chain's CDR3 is CASSRTSGHYEQYF. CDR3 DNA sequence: TGTGCCAGCAGCCGGACTAGCGGCCACTACGAGCAGTACTTC.

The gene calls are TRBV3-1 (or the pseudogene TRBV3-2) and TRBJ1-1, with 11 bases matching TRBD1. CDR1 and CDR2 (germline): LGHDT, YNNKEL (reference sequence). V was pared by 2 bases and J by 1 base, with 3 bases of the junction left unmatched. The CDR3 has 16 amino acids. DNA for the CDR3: TGTGCCAGCAGCCAAAGGGGGACAGGGGGGAACACTGAAGCTTTCTTT. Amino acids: CASSQRGTGGNTEAFF.

The CDR3, as DNA: TGTGCCACCAGCAGCTCGTACAGGGGGCTGGGGAACACTGAAGCTTTCTTT. It specifies CATSSSYRGLGNTEAFF. V gene TRBV15 combines with J gene TRBJ1-1; 9 bases map to TRBD1. CDR3 length equals 17 residues. V shed 3 bases, J shed 1 base, and the junction held 9 bases outside the gene matches. CDR1 LNHNV and CDR2 YYDKDF come from the germline V gene (reference sequence). Drawing the rest from reference TRBV15 and TRBJ1-1, the complete variable domain is DAMVIQNPRYQVTQFGKPVTLSCSQTLNHNVMYWYQQKSSQAPKLLFHYYDKDFNNEADTPDNFQSRRPNTSFCFLDIRSPGLGDTAMYLCATSSSYRGLGNTEAFFGQGTRLTVV.

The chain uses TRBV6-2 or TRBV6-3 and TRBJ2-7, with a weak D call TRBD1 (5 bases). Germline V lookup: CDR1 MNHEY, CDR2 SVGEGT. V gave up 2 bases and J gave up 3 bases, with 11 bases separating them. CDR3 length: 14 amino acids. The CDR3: CASSYNRMDYEQYF. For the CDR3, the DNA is TGTGCCAGCAGTTACAACAGGATGGACTACGAGCAGTACTTC.